This TCR beta chain derives from a study of cytomegalovirus exposure and HLA in healthy donors. Whole-study context: The study placed around 80% of its 398 genotyped donors in the Caucasian-associated ancestry cluster.

Donors showed nominal health when sampled, although they likely had unrecorded immune exposures. Study-level points and caveats: Per a later analysis, HLA-associated TCR beta chains showed more clonal expansion than other, equally common TCR beta chains. Researchers left out some V segments, among them TRBV6-2 and TRBV6-3, as indistinguishable.

The germline V gene has CDR1 SGHRS and CDR2 YFSETQ. Germline trimming cut 4 bases from V and 1 base from J; bases unmatched to any gene: 11. This CDR3 region has 17 residues. A remark on this clone: The antigen remains unidentified.

PCR amplification relied on 60 Vbeta primers (plus 13 Jbeta primers). Method: immunoSEQ multiplex PCR; TCRdb's copy keeps in-frame clones and lacks some. The sample comprises about 190,000 clones, about four fifths of which are singletons, and approximately 4.8% rests with the top ten. The TCR was taken from a man aged 25 to 40 in good health and CMV-seropositive. The specimen sequenced was PBMCs. The gene calls are TRBV5-1 and TRBJ2-7, with 10 positions matching TRBD2. In DNA, the CDR3 is TGCGCCAGCAGCATAGCACCTAGCGGGGGTAAATCCTACGAGCAGTACTTC. As protein: CASSIAPSGGKSYEQYF.